This TCR beta chain was sequenced during a study of OX40 agonist ivuxolimab in advanced cancers. General study results and limits: Among some nonresponders, normalized T-cell clonal expansion was also low. Expanded clones were, on average, more numerous among CD8+ T cells than CD4+.

Germline-derived CDR1 and CDR2 are LGHNA and YNFKEQ. This CDR3 is 14 amino acids long. V trimming: 5 bases; J trimming: 6 bases; junction bases outside the gene matches: 6. Note on this clone: What it recognizes is unknown.

Some clones are missing from TCRdb's copy, which holds only in-frame ones; the method was immunoSEQ multiplex PCR. The repertoire holds about 59,000 clones, roughly 85% seen once, with 3% to 4.5% in the top ten. The clonotype comes from an adult with an advanced solid tumor such as melanoma, head and neck, liver or kidney cancer. The sequencing here drew on CD4+ or CD8+ T cells sorted from blood, taken in a trial of the OX40 agonist ivuxolimab. This chain uses TRBV4-2 with TRBJ2-1; 8 nucleotides match TRBD2. The CDR3 loop reads CASSASGTSNEQFF. DNA for the CDR3: TGTGCCAGCAGCGCTTCCGGGACTAGCAATGAGCAGTTCTTC.